Detailed here is one T cell receptor beta chain. In its sample, this clonotype was seen once. The target of this receptor is not known. There are no base qualities to consult, and no much larger clone falls within one base. Library prep was done by 5' RACE. The data were produced on an Illumina HiSeq 2500. The second PCR ran for roughly 7 to 12 cycles and used a J-beta primer mix along with a sample-barcoded 5' primer. A unique molecular identifier was introduced onto each TCR beta cDNA molecule by a template-switch 5' adaptor carrying 12 random nucleotides. Each sample yielded at least 3 million CDR3-containing paired-end reads. The Mint cDNA synthesis kit, primed by a TRBC-specific oligonucleotide, was used to synthesize first-strand cDNA from all RNA. Following uracil-DNA glycosylase treatment, a first 18-cycle PCR with universal primers M1SS and BC2_uni_R was performed on all cDNA. As for the original processing: Normalization of each sample was performed by random selection of 1 million high-quality reads, each carrying a distinct molecular identifier. Reads with shared molecular identifiers were discarded instead of being binned into consensus sequences. MiTCR, run with a Q25 quality threshold and the strictest error-elimination algorithm, handled CDR3 identification, clonotype clustering and error correction. A nonparametric unseen species model with Euler transformation was used to estimate lower-bound total TCR beta diversity. TCRdb redid the processing of the public reads, applying fastp at Q25 and MiXCR, and retained in-frame beta chains. Merged by CDR3 protein, the rows form single entries marked with the most common genes and DNA. These V and J calls originate from TCRdb's pipeline instead of the authors' own analysis. For this sample the table gives 1.2 million to 1.5 million distinct CDR3 sequences, of which 42% were detected only once. The ten largest clonotypes hold 6.5% to 10% of the sample.

The record originates from a study of blood T cells in healthy people across ages (dated by TCRdb to between 2014 and 2017). Background for the entire study: In model experiments, template switching captured roughly one uniquely barcoded TCR beta cDNA molecule for every two T cells. The study analyzed two additional independent replicas of 1 million unique cDNA reads from the same blood draw for two donors, one aged 18 to 30 and one aged 80 or older. Age-related changes in TCR beta repertoire diversity were measured in the study by deep sequencing normalized with unique cDNA molecular identifiers. The donors were divided into four age groups: young (average around 16 years), middle-aged (about 40), aged (under 70) and long-lived (approximately 74). To avoid experimental bias, donors of different ages were distributed randomly across sequencing lanes.

What the work shows at the level of the full study, not this receptor alone: Compared with the aged group, the long-lived group had more naive CD4+ T cells, fewer expanded clones and increased TCR diversity, a pattern suggesting age selection. Total diversity estimates from one million sequenced T cells were considered lower bounds and underestimates. Because profiling used bulk unsorted PBMCs, naive and antigen-experienced compartments could not be compared conclusively. A strong correlation was found between observed TCR beta diversity and the percentage of naive T cells measured by flow cytometry. As age increased, observed TCR beta diversity per million T cells dropped in a roughly linear way, and a significant reduction was already evident by age approximately 40. Because donor CMV infection status was unknown, age-related changes in expanded clonotypes were potentially confounded.

The junction shows trimming of 5 bases on V and 8 bases on J, and the gene matches do not reach 7 bases of it. The germline V gene (reference sequence) specifies DFQATT as CDR1 and SNEGSKA as CDR2. The CDR3 runs 15 amino acids, cysteine and phenylalanine included. Of all the DNA, just the CDR3 is kept, 45 bases in frame from base 1. Donors were a few dozen systemically healthy Caucasian individuals from Russia aged roughly 6 to 90 years. Each donor gave about 9.8 milliliters of peripheral blood, drawn into EDTA-treated Vacutainer tubes. PBMCs were isolated by Ficoll-Paque density-gradient centrifugation, with at least 6 million obtained per sample. Total RNA, at least 6 micrograms per sample, was extracted from PBMCs with Trizol reagent. For every donor, an aliquot of PBMCs went through flow cytometry to measure the percentages of naive CD45RAhigh/CD27high T cells.

Sequencing was done on a sample of blood. The TCR originated in a woman between 18 and 30 years old in good health. This chain joins TRBV20-1 to TRBJ2-1, and 15 junction bases match TRBD2. The CDR3 here reads CSAPRTSGRGDEQFF. In nucleotide form, the sequence is TGCAGTGCTCCCCGGACTAGCGGGAGGGGGGATGAGCAGTTCTTC.